The rows below give T cell receptor beta chains drawn from one sample of a study of blood T cell repertoires in COVID-19. Generated by immunoSEQ multiplex PCR, the TCRdb table keeps only in-frame clones and is missing some. The sample records roughly 380,000 clones, 70% to 90% being singletons. The sample comprised peripheral blood. The receptor source for this set is a woman in her thirties or forties with COVID-19, enrolled during active disease. Each CDR3 is given with its conserved first and last residue. A D gene is named only where the DNA matches it firmly. For some rows the clone size is stated as once, few or many, or as a class when expanded; others skip it.

clone_size: .
j_call: TRBJ1-2
d_call: .
v_call: TRBV6-5
cdr3_length: 15
cdr3_aa: CASSYRAGAIGGYTF
cdr3_nt: TGTGCCAGCAGTTACAGGGCAGGGGCCATCGGGGGCTACACCTTC

clone_size: .
j_call: TRBJ1-5
d_call: .
v_call: TRBV28
cdr3_length: 14
cdr3_aa: CASSLFQGNQPQHF
cdr3_nt: TGTGCCAGCAGTTTATTCCAGGGCAATCAGCCCCAGCATTTT

clone_size: .
j_call: TRBJ1-2
d_call: TRBD1
v_call: TRBV7-9
cdr3_length: 16
cdr3_aa: CASSLGDSPRNYGYTF
cdr3_nt: TGTGCCAGCAGCTTAGGGGACAGCCCACGAAACTATGGCTACACCTTC

clone_size: .
j_call: TRBJ2-7
d_call: TRBD2
v_call: TRBV3-1/TRBV3-2
cdr3_length: 18
cdr3_aa: CASSQDFSRREDSYEQYF
cdr3_nt: TGTGCCAGCAGCCAAGATTTCTCTCGGCGGGAGGACTCCTACGAGCAGTACTTC

clone_size: once
j_call: TRBJ1-6
d_call: .
v_call: TRBV11-3
cdr3_length: 14
cdr3_aa: CASSLGGPDSPLHF
cdr3_nt: TGTGCCAGCAGCTTAGGGGGGCCCGATTCACCCCTCCACTTT

clone_size: .
j_call: TRBJ1-1
d_call: .
v_call: TRBV30
cdr3_length: 13
cdr3_aa: CAWSASGNTEAFF
cdr3_nt: TGTGCCTGGAGCGCCTCGGGGAACACTGAAGCTTTCTTT

clone_size: .
j_call: TRBJ1-1
d_call: .
v_call: TRBV5-1
cdr3_length: 14
cdr3_aa: CASSLGQAGTEAFF
cdr3_nt: TGCGCCAGCAGCTTGGGGCAGGCGGGCACTGAAGCTTTCTTT

clone_size: .
j_call: TRBJ1-1
d_call: TRBD1
v_call: TRBV19
cdr3_length: 13
cdr3_aa: CASKNRGDTEAFF
cdr3_nt: TGTGCCAGTAAAAACAGGGGGGACACTGAAGCTTTCTTT

clone_size: .
j_call: TRBJ1-2
d_call: .
v_call: TRBV27
cdr3_length: 14
cdr3_aa: CASSLVQGNYGYTF
cdr3_nt: TGTGCCAGCAGTTTAGTTCAGGGTAACTATGGCTACACCTTC

clone_size: .
j_call: TRBJ1-1
d_call: TRBD1
v_call: TRBV19
cdr3_length: 15
cdr3_aa: CASSIRQGTNTEAFF
cdr3_nt: TGTGCCAGTAGTATCAGACAGGGGACGAACACTGAAGCTTTCTTT

clone_size: once
j_call: TRBJ2-1
d_call: .
v_call: TRBV9
cdr3_length: 16
cdr3_aa: CASSVGLLVGNNEQFF
cdr3_nt: TGTGCCAGCAGCGTAGGGTTACTAGTGGGGAATAATGAGCAGTTCTTC

clone_size: .
j_call: TRBJ2-2
d_call: .
v_call: TRBV6-5
cdr3_length: 15
cdr3_aa: CASRGALGPTGELFF
cdr3_nt: TGTGCCAGCAGAGGGGCCTTGGGGCCCACCGGGGAGCTGTTTTTT

clone_size: .
j_call: TRBJ2-5
d_call: TRBD1
v_call: TRBV6-2/TRBV6-3
cdr3_length: 15
cdr3_aa: CASSARDREQQTQYF
cdr3_nt: TGTGCCAGCAGTGCCCGGGACAGGGAGCAGCAGACCCAGTACTTC

clone_size: .
j_call: TRBJ1-2
d_call: TRBD1
v_call: TRBV2
cdr3_length: 16
cdr3_aa: CASSDGTASANYGYTF
cdr3_nt: TGTGCCAGCAGTGACGGGACAGCGAGCGCTAACTATGGCTACACCTTC

clone_size: .
j_call: TRBJ2-1
d_call: .
v_call: TRBV19
cdr3_length: 12
cdr3_aa: CASSATWNEQFF
cdr3_nt: TGTGCCAGTAGCGCGACTTGGAATGAGCAGTTCTTC

clone_size: .
j_call: TRBJ1-1
d_call: .
v_call: TRBV7-2
cdr3_length: 14
cdr3_aa: CASSLIAANTEAFF
cdr3_nt: TGTGCCAGCAGCTTAATAGCCGCGAACACTGAAGCTTTCTTT

clone_size: .
j_call: TRBJ1-2
d_call: .
v_call: TRBV30
cdr3_length: 13
cdr3_aa: CAWSTDPEGGYTF
cdr3_nt: TGTGCCTGGAGCACGGACCCGGAGGGTGGCTACACCTTC

clone_size: .
j_call: TRBJ1-1
d_call: TRBD1
v_call: TRBV29-1
cdr3_length: 13
cdr3_aa: CSVRTGVNTEAFF
cdr3_nt: TGCAGCGTTAGGACAGGGGTAAACACTGAAGCTTTCTTT

clone_size: .
j_call: TRBJ2-2
d_call: .
v_call: TRBV9
cdr3_length: 13
cdr3_aa: CASSVGRTGELFF
cdr3_nt: TGTGCCAGCAGCGTAGGGAGGACCGGGGAGCTGTTTTTT

clone_size: .
j_call: TRBJ1-1
d_call: TRBD1
v_call: TRBV19
cdr3_length: 16
cdr3_aa: CASSIGVVQGATEAFF
cdr3_nt: TGTGCCAGTAGTATTGGGGTGGTACAGGGGGCAACTGAAGCTTTCTTT

clone_size: .
j_call: TRBJ2-1
d_call: TRBD2
v_call: TRBV19
cdr3_length: 15
cdr3_aa: CASTLWGGSYNEQFF
cdr3_nt: TGTGCCAGTACTCTGTGGGGAGGGTCCTACAATGAGCAGTTCTTC

clone_size: .
j_call: TRBJ1-5
d_call: TRBD1
v_call: TRBV5-1
cdr3_length: 16
cdr3_aa: CASSLLPGQGDQPQHF
cdr3_nt: TGCGCCAGCAGCCTATTACCGGGACAGGGTGATCAGCCCCAGCATTTT

clone_size: .
j_call: TRBJ1-3
d_call: TRBD1
v_call: TRBV19
cdr3_length: 19
cdr3_aa: CASSIFSGTGFSSGNTIYF
cdr3_nt: TGTGCCAGTAGTATATTTTCCGGGACAGGGTTTTCGTCCGGAAACACCATATATTTT

clone_size: .
j_call: TRBJ1-4
d_call: .
v_call: TRBV11-3
cdr3_length: 19
cdr3_aa: CASSLRAPPSPEAMEKLFF
cdr3_nt: TGTGCCAGCAGCTTAAGGGCACCCCCGTCCCCGGAGGCTATGGAAAAACTGTTTTTT

clone_size: .
j_call: TRBJ2-5
d_call: TRBD2
v_call: TRBV9
cdr3_length: 16
cdr3_aa: CASSPRTSGGFQTQYF
cdr3_nt: TGTGCCAGCAGCCCCCGGACTAGCGGGGGGTTTCAGACCCAGTACTTC

clone_size: .
j_call: TRBJ2-5
d_call: TRBD2
v_call: TRBV7-6
cdr3_length: 15
cdr3_aa: CASSLGLAVQETQYF
cdr3_nt: TGTGCCAGCAGCTTAGGGCTAGCGGTACAAGAGACCCAGTACTTC

clone_size: once
j_call: TRBJ1-5
d_call: .
v_call: TRBV19
cdr3_length: 12
cdr3_aa: CASSLLDQPQHF
cdr3_nt: TGTGCCAGTAGCCTGCTAGATCAGCCCCAGCATTTT

clone_size: .
j_call: TRBJ2-1
d_call: TRBD2
v_call: TRBV4-3
cdr3_length: 16
cdr3_aa: CASSQDRLAAYNEQFF
cdr3_nt: TGCGCCAGCAGCCAAGATCGGCTAGCGGCCTACAATGAGCAGTTCTTC

clone_size: few
j_call: TRBJ1-5
d_call: .
v_call: TRBV27
cdr3_length: 13
cdr3_aa: CASSVNSNQPQHF
cdr3_nt: TGTGCCAGCAGTGTCAATAGCAATCAGCCCCAGCATTTT

clone_size: .
j_call: TRBJ1-2
d_call: .
v_call: TRBV7-2
cdr3_length: 16
cdr3_aa: CASSLTRDGSNYGYTF
cdr3_nt: TGTGCCAGCAGCCTGACAAGGGATGGGAGTAACTATGGCTACACCTTC

clone_size: .
j_call: TRBJ2-7
d_call: TRBD2
v_call: TRBV7-2
cdr3_length: 14
cdr3_aa: CASSSREGKNEQYF
cdr3_nt: TGTGCCAGCAGTTCGAGGGAGGGTAAAAACGAGCAGTACTTC

clone_size: .
j_call: TRBJ1-6
d_call: .
v_call: TRBV9
cdr3_length: 16
cdr3_aa: CASSAGGSSYNSPLHF
cdr3_nt: TGTGCCAGCTCAGCGGGAGGGAGCTCCTATAATTCACCCCTCCACTTT

clone_size: .
j_call: TRBJ1-2
d_call: TRBD1
v_call: TRBV18
cdr3_length: 14
cdr3_aa: CASSTQGQGAGYTF
cdr3_nt: TGTGCCAGCTCAACCCAGGGACAGGGTGCTGGCTACACCTTC

clone_size: .
j_call: TRBJ1-6
d_call: .
v_call: TRBV28
cdr3_length: 14
cdr3_aa: CASSLGHNNSPLHF
cdr3_nt: TGTGCCAGCAGTTTGGGGCACAATAATTCACCCCTCCACTTT

clone_size: .
j_call: TRBJ1-1
d_call: .
v_call: TRBV25-1
cdr3_length: 13
cdr3_aa: CASSETPLSPAFF
cdr3_nt: TGTGCCAGCAGTGAAACCCCCCTATCTCCAGCTTTCTTT

clone_size: .
j_call: TRBJ1-6
d_call: .
v_call: TRBV6-2/TRBV6-3
cdr3_length: 16
cdr3_aa: CASSYSTGVFGSPLHF
cdr3_nt: TGTGCCAGCAGTTACTCGACGGGAGTTTTTGGTTCACCCCTCCACTTT

clone_size: .
j_call: TRBJ1-2
d_call: .
v_call: TRBV20-1
cdr3_length: 12
cdr3_aa: CSASSRVYGYTF
cdr3_nt: TGCAGTGCTAGTAGCAGGGTCTATGGCTACACCTTC

clone_size: .
j_call: TRBJ1-5
d_call: .
v_call: TRBV28
cdr3_length: 15
cdr3_aa: CASSFPSPGVQPQHF
cdr3_nt: TGTGCCAGCAGTTTCCCCAGCCCAGGGGTACAGCCCCAGCATTTT

clone_size: .
j_call: TRBJ2-7
d_call: .
v_call: TRBV28
cdr3_length: 16
cdr3_aa: CASSLYSFTGGNEQYF
cdr3_nt: TGTGCCAGCAGTTTATATTCCTTCACCGGCGGGAACGAGCAGTACTTC

clone_size: .
j_call: TRBJ1-1
d_call: .
v_call: TRBV29-1
cdr3_length: 13
cdr3_aa: CSVGQGWNTEAFF
cdr3_nt: TGCAGCGTTGGCCAGGGGTGGAACACTGAAGCTTTCTTT

clone_size: .
j_call: TRBJ2-5
d_call: .
v_call: TRBV5-4
cdr3_length: 12
cdr3_aa: CASSKGQETQYF
cdr3_nt: TGTGCCAGCAGTAAGGGGCAAGAGACCCAGTACTTC

clone_size: .
j_call: TRBJ2-3
d_call: .
v_call: TRBV6-5
cdr3_length: 13
cdr3_aa: CARGEALTDTQYF
cdr3_nt: TGTGCCAGGGGGGAGGCACTCACAGATACGCAGTATTTT

clone_size: .
j_call: TRBJ1-1
d_call: .
v_call: TRBV24-1
cdr3_length: 15
cdr3_aa: CATSDHRAGDTEAFF
cdr3_nt: TGTGCCACCAGTGATCACAGGGCCGGGGACACTGAAGCTTTCTTT

clone_size: .
j_call: TRBJ1-2
d_call: TRBD1
v_call: TRBV6-1
cdr3_length: 13
cdr3_aa: CASTWTGSDGYTF
cdr3_nt: TGTGCCAGCACCTGGACAGGGAGCGATGGCTACACCTTC

clone_size: .
j_call: TRBJ2-5
d_call: TRBD2
v_call: TRBV19
cdr3_length: 16
cdr3_aa: CASSTLWTSGQETQYF
cdr3_nt: TGTGCCAGTAGTACCCTTTGGACTAGCGGTCAGGAGACCCAGTACTTC

clone_size: .
j_call: TRBJ2-1
d_call: TRBD2
v_call: TRBV5-1
cdr3_length: 16
cdr3_aa: CASSLAPSGPYNEQFF
cdr3_nt: TGCGCCAGCAGCTTGGCCCCTAGCGGACCCTACAATGAGCAGTTCTTC

clone_size: .
j_call: TRBJ2-1
d_call: TRBD1
v_call: TRBV29-1
cdr3_length: 14
cdr3_aa: CSVFRTGDRGEQFF
cdr3_nt: TGCAGCGTTTTTAGGACAGGGGACCGGGGTGAGCAGTTCTTC

clone_size: .
j_call: TRBJ2-1
d_call: .
v_call: TRBV5-4
cdr3_length: 15
cdr3_aa: CASSSGTPSYNEQFF
cdr3_nt: TGTGCCAGCAGCTCGGGGACTCCCTCCTACAATGAGCAGTTCTTC